The T cell receptor beta chain described here comes from a study of OX40 agonist ivuxolimab in advanced cancers. Overall study: Every patient in dose escalation had hepatocellular carcinoma, melanoma, renal cell or head and neck cancer.

Exclusion of a patient followed from autoimmune disease history or systemic immunosuppression. Study-wide findings and caveats: At doses 0.1 to 3.0 mg/kg, CD4+ and CD8+ clones expanded. Among the least clonally expanded were partial responders at 0.1-3.0 mg/kg.

Clones were read by immunoSEQ multiplex PCR, and TCRdb kept only the in-frame ones, dropping some. The sample yields about 81,000 clones, approximately 79% seen once. As concerns this clone: Its antigen remains unknown.

The CDR3 length is 13 residues. Trimming removed 10 bases from V and 6 bases from J, with 18 bases in between. Germline V gene lookup returns CDR1 LNHDA and CDR2 SQIVND (reference sequence). The rearrangement links TRBV19 to TRBJ1-2, with TRBD1 as a possible D gene (6 bases). The specimen was CD4+ or CD8+ T cells sorted from blood, collected in a trial of the OX40 agonist ivuxolimab. The sequence came from an adult with an advanced solid tumor such as melanoma, head and neck, liver or kidney cancer. CDR3 nucleotide sequence: TGTGCCACCCACGGGGAGGGGGTGAATGGCTACACCTTC. The encoded protein is CATHGEGVNGYTF. Together with reference TRBV19 and TRBJ1-2, the CDR3 gives the full variable domain: DGGITQSPKYLFRKEGQNVTLSCEQNLNHDAMYWYRQDPGQGLRLIYYSQIVNDFQKGDIAEGYSVSREKKESFPLTVTSAQKNPTAFYLCATHGEGVNGYTFGSGTRLTVV.